Many counts were recorded for the clone carrying this T cell receptor beta chain. Alpha- and beta-chain coverage of first-strand cDNA came from TRAV- and TRBV-specific primers. Using a constant-region primer together with a V-primer adapter, TCRs were subjected to 20 PCR cycles of amplification. One entry per CDR3 protein, called by TCRdb with MiXCR from the reads. The sample comprises about 89,000 distinct CDR3 sequences, roughly a tenth of which are singletons, and around 0.96% rests with the top ten. Germline V lookup: CDR1 LNHDA, CDR2 SQIVND (reference sequence). The CDR3 extends over 12 amino acids. Trimming pared 6 bases from V and 8 bases from J, leaving 10 bases between. The data stem from a study of low-dose radiotherapy and immunotherapy resistance in tumors. The wider study: Fractions of 0.5 Gy went to Cohort 1 every 2 weeks, totaling 6.5 Gy. Cohort 2, a group dosed every two weeks at 1 Gy per fraction, received 13 Gy in total over 26 weeks. Intravenous cyclophosphamide at 200 mg/m2 preceded radiation and immunotherapy by one day, every two weeks. Every day for four cycles from cycle 1 day 1, patients took 300 mg of oral aspirin.

The time point here: before trial treatment. V is TRBV19 and J is TRBJ2-2; D ambiguous. The source is a male donor with prostate cancer. This material consisted of PBMCs, taken before treatment. For the CDR3, the DNA is TGTGCCAGTAGGATTCCCACGGGGGAGCTGTTTTTT. Translation gives CASRIPTGELFF.